This TCR beta chain came from a study of blood T cells in healthy people across ages. About this clonotype itself: Its antigen is currently unknown.

CDR3 length equals 14 residues. V dropped 3 bases and J dropped 5 bases, with 13 bases sitting between them. Germline values: CDR1 MNHEY, CDR2 SMNVEV (reference sequence). Whole-study results and caveats: Calculation of diversity from one million T cells yielded estimates considered to be underestimates. Long-lived donors exceeded aged donors in naive CD4+ cells and diversity. The unsorted PBMCs prevented any conclusive comparison of naive versus antigen-experienced cells.

The second PCR ran roughly 6 to 12 cycles with a sample-barcoded 5' primer and J-beta primers. From the 5' RACE reads, TCRdb called clonotypes with MiXCR, one entry per CDR3 protein. The table lists roughly 790,000 distinct CDR3 sequences, around 40% of them singletons. This chain joins TRBV27 and TRBJ1-2; D remains ambiguous. Sequencing was carried out using blood. The TCR originated in an older woman in good health. CDR3 in amino acids: CASSLSGSGYGYTF. The CDR3 DNA follows: TGTGCCAGCAGTTTGAGCGGCAGTGGATATGGCTACACCTTC.